The 13 T cell receptor beta chains below all came from one sample that was sequenced in a study of blood T cell repertoires in COVID-19. Some clones are missing from TCRdb's copy, which holds only in-frame ones; the method was immunoSEQ multiplex PCR. Of about 120,000 clones in the sample, over 65% were seen once. The source material was peripheral blood. The receptors were gathered from a man aged 30-40 years with acute or convalescent COVID-19.

This clone came up once. J is TRBJ2-1 and V is TRBV6-1; possible D gene TRBD2, 6 bases. CDR3 length: 15 residues. CDR1 and CDR2 from the germline V gene are MNHNS and SASEGT. Between the trimmed V and J ends, which lost 8 bases and 6 bases, there was a span of 20 bases. The CDR3 nucleotides are TGTGCCAGCGCTTACGAAGCGGGCGAACTCAATGAGCAGTTCTTC. Translated, it gives CASAYEAGELNEQFF.

This sequence joins TRBV18 and TRBJ1-3; D gene unclear. V lost 3 bases, J lost 0 bases, and 12 bases lay in between. The germline gives CDR1 KGHSH, CDR2 LQKENI. This CDR3 spans 16 amino acids. CDR3 amino acids: CASSPVVTDSGNTIYF. CDR3 nucleotide sequence: TGTGCCAGCTCACCCGTAGTAACAGACTCTGGAAACACCATATATTTT.

The chain employs TRBV13 and TRBJ1-1; TRBD1 agrees at 8 bases. This CDR3 has 17 amino acids. V was pared by 5 bases and J by 1 base, with 12 bases of the junction left unmatched. Germline lookup yields CDR1 PRHDT and CDR2 FYEKMQ (reference sequence). CDR3 nucleotides: TGTGCCAGCAGCCCATGGGGGTCGGACAGGGCGAACACTGAAGCTTTCTTT. This translates into CASSPWGSDRANTEAFF.

The chain is built from TRBV13 and TRBJ2-6, with 10 positions matching TRBD1. Germline-derived CDR1 and CDR2 are PRHDT and FYEKMQ (reference sequence). V was clipped by 4 bases and J by 8 bases; unmatched bases: 5. The CDR3 has 15 amino acids. For the CDR3, the DNA is TGTGCCAGCAGCTCCGGACAGGGGGTGCCCAACGTCCTGACTTTC. It encodes CASSSGQGVPNVLTF.

V usage is TRBV21-1 and J usage is TRBJ2-2; the D call of TRBD1 is as the table states it, not checked on the DNA. TRBV21-1 is termed a pseudogene. This CDR3 contains 16 residues. CDR3 bases: TGTGCCAGCAGCAAAGCAAAACAGGGGCCCACCGGGGAGCTGTTTTTT. This translates into CASSKAKQGPTGELFF.

This clone has only a few counts. The chain couples TRBV5-4 to TRBJ2-2; no reliable D call. Germline V gene lookup returns CDR1 SGHNT and CDR2 YYREEE (reference sequence). This CDR3 is 12 amino acids long. Trimming removed 1 base from V and 6 bases from J, with 4 bases in between. CDR3 nucleotide sequence: TGTGCCAGCAGCTTGTTATCCGGGGAGCTGTTTTTT. Its protein is CASSLLSGELFF.

This clone occurred a few times. The chain employs TRBV4-2 and TRBJ2-1, with TRBD2 matching 12 bases. The CDR3 sequence is 19 residues long. V lost 0 bases, J lost 7 bases, and 13 bases stayed unmatched. The germline V gene encodes CDR1 LGHNA and CDR2 YNFKEQ. CDR3 sequence: CASSQDILGSGTSGNEQFF. The CDR3 DNA sequence: TGTGCCAGCAGCCAAGATATTTTGGGGTCCGGGACTAGCGGGAATGAGCAGTTCTTC.

The chain employs TRBV11-2 and TRBJ2-1; 9 nucleotides agree with TRBD1. CDR1 and CDR2 from the germline V gene are SGHAT and FQNNGV. The CDR3 sequence is 18 residues long. J lost 0 bases, V lost 2 bases, and 8 bases had no gene match. DNA for the CDR3: TGTGCCAGCAGCTTATACAGGGGGCAGCGAGACTCCTACAATGAGCAGTTCTTC. The encoded protein is CASSLYRGQRDSYNEQFF.

The chain couples TRBV10-2 to TRBJ2-4, with a tentative D call TRBD2 (5 bases). The CDR3 is 14 residues long. Trimming cost V 2 bases and J 12 bases, with 17 bases left between them. The germline CDR1 and CDR2 sequences are WSHSY and SAAADI. This CDR3 reads CASSEAFPEAGQYF. CDR3 DNA: TGCGCCAGCAGTGAGGCATTCCCTGAGGCGGGTCAGTACTTC.

This chain uses TRBV3-1 (or the pseudogene TRBV3-2) with TRBJ1-5; no definite D call. V was shortened by 4 bases and J by 2 bases, with 12 bases between the two germline ends. The CDR3 is made up of 15 amino acids. Germline lookup yields CDR1 LGHDT and CDR2 YNNKEL (reference sequence). The CDR3 DNA follows: TGTGCCAGCAGCCCCGGTTTTTTTGGCAATCAGCCCCAGCATTTT. This translates into CASSPGFFGNQPQHF.

The rearrangement links TRBV5-5 to TRBJ1-1, with D possibly being TRBD1 (5 bases). The CDR3 spans 16 residues. From germline, CDR1 is SGHKS and CDR2 YYEKEE (reference sequence). The V end was cut by 0 bases, the J end by 5 bases, with 17 bases between. The CDR3 loop is CASSLAQGLRRTEAFF. CDR3 coding DNA: TGTGCCAGCAGCTTGGCGCAGGGACTCAGGAGGACTGAAGCTTTCTTT. Full variable domain (rest looked up from reference TRBV5-5 and TRBJ1-1): DAGVTQSPTHLIKTRGQQVTLRCSPISGHKSVSWYQQVLGQGPQFIFQYYEKEERGRGNFPDRFSARQFPNYSSELNVNALLLGDSALYLCASSLAQGLRRTEAFFGQGTRLTVV.

The chain links TRBV4-1 to TRBJ1-5; perhaps TRBD1 as D (5 bases). V lost 0 bases to trimming and J lost 5 bases, with 17 bases between them. The length of the CDR3 is 17 residues. CDR1 MGHRA and CDR2 YSYEKL come from the germline V gene. The CDR3 DNA is TGCGCCAGCAGCCAAGATGGAGACAGTTCGGTCCATCAGCCCCAGCATTTT. Protein product: CASSQDGDSSVHQPQHF.

This chain links TRBV11-1 with TRBJ2-4; 8 positions match TRBD2. CDR1 SGHAT and CDR2 FQDESV come from the germline V gene (reference sequence). The CDR3 has 16 amino acids. The J segment lost 0 bases and the V segment lost 2 bases, leaving 3 bases of the junction unmatched. The CDR3 region is CASSLSGGIAKNIQYF. Written as DNA, the CDR3 is TGTGCCAGCAGCTTAAGCGGGGGTATAGCCAAAAACATTCAGTACTTC.